The 24 T cell receptor beta chains below come from one sample, sequenced in a study of blood T cell repertoires in COVID-19. TCRdb keeps only in-frame clones here, not all; method: immunoSEQ multiplex PCR. Of some 170,000 clones in the sample, 60% to 80% are singletons; the top ten hold less than 30%. Sequencing input: peripheral blood. The receptors stem from a woman in her 70s with acute or convalescent COVID-19.

V is TRBV29-1 and J is TRBJ2-1; perhaps TRBD2 as D (6 bases). The CDR3 contains 15 residues. V was trimmed by 5 bases and J by 0 bases, leaving 14 bases between them. Per germline, CDR1 SQVTM and CDR2 ANQGSEA. CDR3 residues: CSVRAGTRSYNEQFF. DNA of the CDR3: TGCAGCGTTCGAGCCGGGACTCGCTCCTACAATGAGCAGTTCTTC.

This clone occurred once. The chain couples TRBV7-3 to TRBJ1-3; the match to TRBD1 covers 8 bases. The J segment lost 2 bases and the V segment lost 5 bases, leaving 8 bases of the junction unmatched. This CDR3 contains 16 residues. In germline, CDR1 is SGHTA, CDR2 FQGTGA. DNA for the CDR3: TGTGCCAGCAGCCCAACCGGCAGGGGGCCTGGAAACACCATATATTTT. It encodes CASSPTGRGPGNTIYF.

The genes are TRBV9 and TRBJ2-1, with TRBD2 matching 13 bases. This CDR3 region has 17 residues. V lost 4 bases, J lost 4 bases, and 8 bases stayed unmatched. Germline V gene lookup returns CDR1 SGDLS and CDR2 YYNGEE. The CDR3 sequence: CASSPRLAGGNYNEQFF. CDR3 bases: TGTGCCAGCAGCCCCAGACTAGCGGGAGGTAATTACAATGAGCAGTTCTTC.

This chain links TRBV10-3 with TRBJ1-6, with 8 positions matching TRBD1. CDR1 and CDR2 from the germline V gene are ENHRY and SYGVKD. V lost 6 bases and J lost 0; bases outside the gene matches: 7. The CDR3 is made up of 17 amino acids. CDR3 amino acids: CAIRTEQGGSYNSPLHF. As DNA, the CDR3 is TGTGCCATCAGGACCGAACAGGGGGGCTCCTATAATTCACCCCTCCACTTT.

Only a few counts were recorded for this clone. The chain is built from TRBV19 and TRBJ2-6; tentative D call: TRBD2 (5 bases). This CDR3 comprises 15 residues. The germline gives CDR1 LNHDA, CDR2 SQIVND (reference sequence). The V end was cut by 5 bases, the J end by 2 bases, with 10 bases between. This chain's CDR3 is CASSLGSTGANVLTF. The CDR3 DNA sequence: TGTGCCAGTAGTTTGGGGAGTACTGGGGCCAACGTCCTGACTTTC.

Comment on this clone: The identical CDR3 is also encoded by other nucleotide sequences in the sample. The chain is built from TRBV2 and TRBJ1-5; 10 bases map to TRBD1. The CDR3 runs to 14 residues. Trimming at V came to 6 bases and at J to 2 bases, leaving 1 base not matched to a gene. Germline CDR1 reads SNHLY; CDR2 reads FYNNEI. CDR3 amino acids: CASSGTGGNQPQHF. The CDR3 DNA reads as TGTGCCAGCAGCGGGACAGGGGGCAATCAGCCCCAGCATTTT.

V usage is TRBV7-2 and J usage is TRBJ2-1; 8 bases are shared with TRBD2. The CDR3 runs 15 residues. Germline V gives CDR1 SGHTA, CDR2 FQGNSA. V gave up 7 bases and J gave up 4 bases; unmatched junction bases: 9. CDR3 sequence reads: CASTGGGGLYNEQFF. DNA of the CDR3: TGTGCCAGCACCGGGGGGGGCGGGCTATACAATGAGCAGTTCTTC.

This clone was seen more than once but under ten times. The chain employs TRBV27 and TRBJ2-4; 7 bases agree with TRBD2. The CDR3 has 15 amino acids. V shed 2 bases, J shed 10 bases, and the junction held 11 bases outside the gene matches. CDR1 MNHEY and CDR2 SMNVEV come from the germline V gene (reference sequence). CDR3 in amino acids: CASSLESGNLGIQYF. The CDR3, as DNA: TGTGCCAGCAGTTTAGAGAGCGGGAACCTGGGAATTCAGTACTTC.

J is TRBJ1-1 and V is TRBV9; 10 bases match TRBD1. This CDR3 has 13 residues. Germline V gene data show CDR1 as SGDLS and CDR2 as YYNGEE. Unmatched junction bases numbered 2, after V lost 3 bases and J lost 6 bases. As DNA, the CDR3 is TGTGCCAGCAGCGGGGGGACAGGGGCTGAAGCTTTCTTT. Protein sequence: CASSGGTGAEAFF.

The rearrangement joins TRBV30 to TRBJ1-3; D uncertain. Trimming stripped 1 base from V and 6 bases from J, with 13 bases between. The length of the CDR3 is 14 residues. Germline loops: CDR1 GTSNPN, CDR2 SVGIG (reference sequence). CDR3 residues: CAWSEKTNLNTIYF. For the CDR3, the DNA is TGTGCCTGGAGTGAGAAGACAAACTTAAACACCATATATTTT.

The chain has TRBV5-1 and TRBJ2-3; D may be TRBD1 (5 bases). The CDR3 spans 16 residues. Trimming took off 0 bases at V and 0 bases at J, with 11 bases between the two ends. Germline CDR1 reads SGHRS; CDR2 reads YFSETQ. The CDR3 coding sequence is TGCGCCAGCAGCTTGGGTCAGGGTGGAAGCACAGATACGCAGTATTTT. Translated: CASSLGQGGSTDTQYF.

This clone was recorded once. A junction end diverges from the germline sequence, so it may reflect a read error. This chain connects TRBV30 to TRBJ2-1, with a tentative D call TRBD1 (6 bases). The CDR3 contains 13 residues. Looked up from germline, CDR1 is GTSNPN and CDR2 is SVGIG (reference sequence). The CDR3 loop is CASSQGSYNEQFF. In DNA, the CDR3 is TGTGCCTCGAGTCAGGGGTCCTACAATGAGCAGTTCTTC.

This rearrangement joins TRBV2 to TRBJ2-7; 10 nucleotides match TRBD2. CDR3 length: 14 residues. Germline CDR1 SNHLY, CDR2 FYNNEI. V lost 8 bases, J lost 5 bases, and 9 bases stayed unmatched. CDR3 coding DNA: TGTGCCAGCCAGCCCGGGACTAGCGTGGACGAGCAGTACTTC. Residues: CASQPGTSVDEQYF.

The chain has TRBV5-1 and TRBJ2-7; TRBD1 matches at 10 bases. Trimming at V came to 1 base and at J to 4 bases, leaving 8 bases not matched to a gene. The CDR3 length is 16 residues. From germline, CDR1 is SGHRS and CDR2 YFSETQ. The CDR3 nucleotides read TGCGCCAGCAGCTTGAGCCGGGACAGGGGTGTGTACGAGCAGTACTTC. Translation gives CASSLSRDRGVYEQYF.

The rearrangement links TRBV6-5 to TRBJ1-4, with D possibly being TRBD1 (6 bases). The CDR3 runs to 12 residues. Germline CDR1 MNHEY, CDR2 SVGAGI. Trimming took off 6 bases at V and 6 bases at J, with 8 bases between the two ends. DNA for the CDR3: TGTGCCAGCAGACAGGGTTATGAAAAACTGTTTTTT. This gives the protein CASRQGYEKLFF.

The genes are TRBV19 and TRBJ2-3; 9 bases map to TRBD2. The CDR3 totals 15 residues. CDR1 is LNHDA and CDR2 is SQIVND in the germline V gene (reference sequence). V gave up 5 bases and J gave up 10 bases; unmatched junction bases: 13. The DNA of the CDR3 is TGTGCCAGTAGTCCCCCGTCTTCCGGCGGGAGGGCGCAGTATTTT. Protein product: CASSPPSSGGRAQYF.

Remarks on this clone: Relative to the germline gene, one junction end is altered; a read error may explain this. CDR3 in DNA: TGTGCCAGCAGTGAATACGGTACGGGAGAACGGGCGAACTTC. It encodes CASSEYGTGERANF. The rearrangement joins TRBV25-1 to TRBJ2-5; D might be TRBD2 (6 bases). This CDR3 contains 14 residues. CDR1 and CDR2 (germline): MGHDK, SYGVNS.

The chain carries TRBV5-4 and TRBJ2-3, with TRBD1 identical over 7 bases. The CDR3 runs to 16 residues. J lost 0 bases, V lost 6 bases, and 10 bases had no gene match. The germline CDR1 and CDR2 sequences are SGHNT and YYREEE (reference sequence). The chain's CDR3 is CASNPDRTGSTDTQYF. The CDR3 DNA follows: TGTGCCAGCAACCCTGACCGGACAGGTAGCACAGATACGCAGTATTTT.

The chain carries TRBV7-3 and TRBJ1-1; no reliable D call. The CDR3 is made up of 13 amino acids. The V end lost 5 bases, the J end lost 3 bases, and 10 bases lay between the germline ends. Germline V gene sequence: CDR1 SGHTA, CDR2 FQGTGA. Here the CDR3 DNA reads TGTGCCAGCAGCCCGAGAACTCACACTGAAGCTTTCTTT. It specifies CASSPRTHTEAFF.

This clone was seen a handful of times. CDR3 bases: TGTGCCAGCAGCGATGACTGGAGGTACGAGCAGTACTTC. This sequence encodes CASSDDWRYEQYF. The chain uses TRBV11-2 and TRBJ2-7; a possible D gene is TRBD2 (5 bases). Trimming removed 5 bases at V and 4 bases at J, with 12 bases between. Germline values: CDR1 SGHAT, CDR2 FQNNGV. The CDR3 extends over 13 amino acids. Looking up the rest from reference TRBV11-2 and TRBJ2-7 gives the full variable domain: EAGVAQSPRYKIIEKRQSVAFWCNPISGHATLYWYQQILGQGPKLLIQFQNNGVVDDSQLPKDRFSAERLKGVDSTLKIQPAKLEDSAVYLCASSDDWRYEQYFGPGTRLTVT.

This chain joins TRBV10-1 and TRBJ1-3, with no clear D. Germline CDR1 reads WNHNN; CDR2 reads SYGVQD (reference sequence). V lost 2 bases and J lost 0, with 14 bases in between. The CDR3 extends over 17 amino acids. The CDR3, as DNA: TGCGCCAGCAGTGAGAACGTCCGAGGATACTCTGGAAACACCATATATTTT. This translates into CASSENVRGYSGNTIYF.

The J gene is TRBJ2-3, the V gene TRBV3-1 (or the pseudogene TRBV3-2); possible D gene TRBD2, 6 bases. This CDR3 has 14 residues. Per germline, CDR1 LGHDT and CDR2 YNNKEL (reference sequence). The V end was cut by 3 bases, the J end by 5 bases, with 12 bases between. The chain's CDR3 is CASSHGSDEDTQYF. Written as DNA, the CDR3 is TGTGCCAGCAGCCACGGGAGTGATGAAGATACGCAGTATTTT.

The chain carries TRBV5-1 and TRBJ1-5, with TRBD1 as a possible D gene (5 bases). Germline CDR1 reads SGHRS; CDR2 reads YFSETQ. The V and J ends lost 0 bases and 2 bases respectively, with 9 bases between them. CDR3 length: 15 amino acids. CDR3 region: CASSLEAGRNQPQHF. DNA of the CDR3: TGCGCCAGCAGCTTGGAGGCAGGGCGCAATCAGCCCCAGCATTTT.

This chain's CDR3 is CASRRIDRVGTKNIQYF. As DNA, the CDR3 is TGTGCCAGCAGGAGAATTGACAGGGTGGGGACCAAAAACATTCAGTACTTC. This sequence joins TRBV27 and TRBJ2-4; 7 positions match TRBD1. V dropped 6 bases and J dropped 2; count of bases not matched to a gene: 13. Germline CDR1 and CDR2: MNHEY and SMNVEV (reference sequence). This CDR3 is built from 17 residues.